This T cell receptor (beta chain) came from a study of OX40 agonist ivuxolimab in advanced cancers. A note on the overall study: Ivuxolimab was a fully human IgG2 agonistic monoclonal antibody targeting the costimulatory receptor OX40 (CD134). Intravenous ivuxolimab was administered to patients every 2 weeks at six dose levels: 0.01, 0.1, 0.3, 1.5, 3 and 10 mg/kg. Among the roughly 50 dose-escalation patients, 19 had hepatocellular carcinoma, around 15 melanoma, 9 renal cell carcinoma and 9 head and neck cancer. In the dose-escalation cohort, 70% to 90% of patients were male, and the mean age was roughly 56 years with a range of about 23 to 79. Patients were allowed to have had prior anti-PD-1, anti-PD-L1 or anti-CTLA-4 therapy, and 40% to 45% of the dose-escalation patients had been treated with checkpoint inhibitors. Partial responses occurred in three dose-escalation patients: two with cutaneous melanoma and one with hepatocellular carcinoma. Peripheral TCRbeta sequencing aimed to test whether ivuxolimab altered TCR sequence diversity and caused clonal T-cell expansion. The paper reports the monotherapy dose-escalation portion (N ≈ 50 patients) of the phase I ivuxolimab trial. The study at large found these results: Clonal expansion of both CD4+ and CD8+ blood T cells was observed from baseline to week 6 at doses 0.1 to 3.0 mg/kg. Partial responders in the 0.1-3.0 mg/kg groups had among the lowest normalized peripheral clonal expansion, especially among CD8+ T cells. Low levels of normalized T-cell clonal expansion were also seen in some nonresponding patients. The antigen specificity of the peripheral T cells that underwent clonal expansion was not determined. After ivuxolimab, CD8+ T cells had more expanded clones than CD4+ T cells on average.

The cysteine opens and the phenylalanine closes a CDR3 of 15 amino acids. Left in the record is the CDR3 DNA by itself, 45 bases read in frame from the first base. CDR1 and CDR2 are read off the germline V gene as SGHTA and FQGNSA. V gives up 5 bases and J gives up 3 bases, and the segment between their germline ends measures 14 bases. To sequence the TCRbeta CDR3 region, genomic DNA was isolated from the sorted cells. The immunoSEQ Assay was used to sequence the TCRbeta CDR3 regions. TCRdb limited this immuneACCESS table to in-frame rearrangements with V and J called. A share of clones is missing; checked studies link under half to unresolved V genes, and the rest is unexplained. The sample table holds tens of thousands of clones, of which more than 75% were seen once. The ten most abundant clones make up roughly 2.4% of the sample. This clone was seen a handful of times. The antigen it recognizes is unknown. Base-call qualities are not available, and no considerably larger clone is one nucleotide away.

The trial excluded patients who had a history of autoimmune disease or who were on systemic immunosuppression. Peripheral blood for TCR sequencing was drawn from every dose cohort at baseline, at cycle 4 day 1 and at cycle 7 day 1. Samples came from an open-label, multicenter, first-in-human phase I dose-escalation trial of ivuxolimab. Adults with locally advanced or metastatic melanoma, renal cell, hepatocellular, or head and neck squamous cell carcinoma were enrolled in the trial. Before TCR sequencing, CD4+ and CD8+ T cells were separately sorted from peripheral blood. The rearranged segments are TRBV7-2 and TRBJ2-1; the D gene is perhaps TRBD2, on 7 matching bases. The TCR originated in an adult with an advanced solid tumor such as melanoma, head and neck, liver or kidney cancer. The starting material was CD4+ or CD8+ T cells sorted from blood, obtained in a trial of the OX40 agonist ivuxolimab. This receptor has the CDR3 CASSRGGLNYNEQFF. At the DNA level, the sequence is TGTGCCAGCAGCCGCGGGGGCCTCAACTACAATGAGCAGTTCTTC. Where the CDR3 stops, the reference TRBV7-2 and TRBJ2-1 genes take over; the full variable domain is GAGVSQSPSNKVTEKGKDVELRCDPISGHTALYWYRQSLGQGLEFLIYFQGNSAPDKSGLPSDRFSAERTGGSVSTLTIQRTQQEDSAVYLCASSRGGLNYNEQFFGPGTRLTVL.